This TCR beta chain was obtained from a study of regulatory T cells in long-lasting Graves disease (dated by TCRdb to the early 2020s). Study-wide context: To count as having persistent Graves' disease, a patient had to have received antithyroid drug treatment for over 5 years with TSH receptor autoantibodies remaining persistently positive. Peripheral blood TCR sequencing and RNA sequencing compared persistent Graves' disease patients with newly diagnosed Graves' disease patients. The study took place in China and was registered as a clinical trial. A total of 35 or so samples were covered by TCR sequencing, comprising some 13 persistent and about 20 newly diagnosed Graves' disease patients. Antithyroid drugs had been taken for 10 to 13 years on average by persistent Graves' disease patients in the clinical cohort.

The receptor library was made with multiplex PCR. Reads for this sample came from an Illumina HiSeq 4000. CDR3 regions were amplified by Arm-PCR with iRepertoire HTBI primers to construct TCR beta libraries. Gel purification was performed on PCR products prior to sequencing. Per the authors' processing: Across samples, 60 to 70 TRBV and roughly 13 TRBJ segments were identified and used for gene usage analysis of CDR3 amino acid clonotypes. COPE and FqMerger were used to merge filtered high-quality paired reads into contigs. BLAST was used to align contigs to IMGT TRBV, TRBD and TRBJ reference genes, with CDR3 defined following IMGT. Highly expanded clones were defined as clonotypes with a frequency above 0.1%. Repertoire diversity was measured by Shannon entropy, and V-J evenness by the Gini coefficient. Public clonotypes were defined as clonotypes shared by more than one individual. TCRdb applied fastp at Q25 and MiXCR to the public reads, then kept only in-frame beta chains. Merged by CDR3 protein, the rows form single entries marked with the most common genes and DNA. The V and J calls were determined by TCRdb, not by the authors. In this sample the table shows 600,000 to 850,000 distinct CDR3 sequences, approximately 29% of which occur a single time. The biggest ten clones account for 40% to 55% of the sample.

Sample time point, as interpreted from the label and publication: persistent/refractory GD, antithyroid drugs over 5 years with positive TRAb. RNA was extracted from PBMCs in TRIzol for both TCR sequencing and RNA sequencing. The diagnosis of Graves' disease was made according to American Thyroid Association guidelines. Patients for the study were recruited at an endocrinology department in Xi'an, China. From each patient, approximately 10 milliliters of peripheral blood was collected into an EDTA anticoagulant tube. PBMCs were isolated by Ficoll Paque Plus density gradient separation without further T cell sorting. An Agilent 2100 Bioanalyzer and agarose gel were used to check RNA quality, and a NanoDrop 2000 was used to measure RNA concentration. The study at large found these results: Sequencing and analysis were limited to the TCR beta chain. TRBV28, TRBJ1-2 and TRBJ2-5 were preferentially used in persistent disease, while TRBV20-1 and TRBJ2-1 were favored in newly diagnosed disease. The authors acknowledged the small sample size as a limitation that may reduce accuracy. Lower TCR Shannon entropy and fewer highly expanded clones were observed in persistent Graves' disease patients than in newly diagnosed patients, which suggested clonal expansion. Patients with persistent disease shared more public clonotypes (about 3,000) than newly diagnosed patients did (about 1,000). The study examined only peripheral blood because the primary lesion, thyroid tissue, could not be accessed.

V has 5 bases trimmed and J has 3 bases trimmed; junction bases matching no gene number 7. Taken from cysteine to phenylalanine, the CDR3 has 15 residues. The entry retains the CDR3 DNA only, 45 bases that are in frame from base 1. Based on the germline V gene, the CDR1 and CDR2 sequences are MNHNS and SASEGT. This clonotype was counted many times. This clone's antigen is unknown. Per-base qualities were not stored, and no clone one base away is much larger. The sequence came from a female donor with Graves disease. The specimen was peripheral blood mononuclear cells (PBMCs), collected when the disease was refractory, from a patient treated with antithyroid drugs. Recombination connected TRBV6-1 to TRBJ1-5; the junction holds 7 bases that match TRBD1. This receptor carries the CDR3 CASSRRQGPNQPQHF. The nucleotide sequence reads as follows: TGTGCCAGCAGTCGCCGACAGGGCCCCAATCAGCCCCAGCATTTT.